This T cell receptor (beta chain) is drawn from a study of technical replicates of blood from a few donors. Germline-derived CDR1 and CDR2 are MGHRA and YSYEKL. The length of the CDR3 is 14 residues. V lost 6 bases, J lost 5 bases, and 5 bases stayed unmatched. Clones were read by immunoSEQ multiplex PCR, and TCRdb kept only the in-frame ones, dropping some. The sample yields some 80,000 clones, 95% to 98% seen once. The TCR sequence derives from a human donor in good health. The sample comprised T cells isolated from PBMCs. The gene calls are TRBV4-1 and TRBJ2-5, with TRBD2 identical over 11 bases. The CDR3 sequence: CASRTSGTQETQYF. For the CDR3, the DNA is TGCGCCAGCAGGACTAGCGGGACACAGGAGACCCAGTACTTC.